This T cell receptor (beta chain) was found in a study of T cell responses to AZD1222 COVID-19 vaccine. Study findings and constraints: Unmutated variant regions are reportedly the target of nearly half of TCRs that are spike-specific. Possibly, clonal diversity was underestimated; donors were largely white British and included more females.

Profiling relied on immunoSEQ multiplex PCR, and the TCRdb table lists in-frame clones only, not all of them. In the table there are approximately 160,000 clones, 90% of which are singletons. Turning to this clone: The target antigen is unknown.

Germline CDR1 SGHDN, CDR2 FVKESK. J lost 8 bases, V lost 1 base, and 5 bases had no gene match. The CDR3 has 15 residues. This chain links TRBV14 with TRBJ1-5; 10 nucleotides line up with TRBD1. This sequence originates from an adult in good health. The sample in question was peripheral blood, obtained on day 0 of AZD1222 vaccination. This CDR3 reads CASSQGDRGDEPQHF. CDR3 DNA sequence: TGTGCCAGCAGCCAAGGGGACAGGGGCGACGAGCCCCAGCATTTT.